Each of the 5 T cell receptor beta chains below was sequenced from the same sample in a study of blood T cell repertoires in COVID-19. Here immunoSEQ multiplex PCR was the method, and the copy in TCRdb shows in-frame clones only, minus some. The sample carries 120,000 to 150,000 clones, approximately 90% recorded once. The specimen was peripheral blood. These receptor sequences come from a human donor with COVID-19, enrolled during active disease. The donor label of this sample is uncertain.

This clone was seen more than once but under ten times. The gene calls are TRBV24-1 and TRBJ1-2; 9 bases align to TRBD1. The CDR3 is made up of 12 amino acids. Germline V gene lookup returns CDR1 KGHDR and CDR2 SFDVKD. V was clipped by 8 bases and J by 8 bases; unmatched bases: 5. CDR3 residues: CATMGQGYGYTF. The CDR3 DNA follows: TGTGCCACCATGGGACAGGGATACGGCTACACCTTC.

The chain couples TRBV19 to TRBJ2-1, with 7 bases that match TRBD1. The CDR3 extends over 16 amino acids. Trimming cost V 6 bases and J 6 bases; bases outside gene matches: 14. Germline V gene data show CDR1 as LNHDA and CDR2 as SQIVND (reference sequence). CDR3 loop: CASSPYTGVQGNEQFF. The DNA of the CDR3 is TGTGCCAGTAGCCCTTATACAGGGGTTCAGGGCAATGAGCAGTTCTTC.

This clone was observed once. The rearrangement uses TRBV9 and TRBJ1-2, with a tentative D call TRBD1 (5 bases). The CDR3 extends over 14 amino acids. Trimming shortened V by 3 bases and J by 3 bases, and 12 bases separated the two germline ends. CDR1 and CDR2 (germline): SGDLS, YYNGEE. The CDR3: CASSARQKDYGYTF. The CDR3 DNA reads as TGTGCCAGCAGCGCCCGACAGAAAGACTATGGCTACACCTTC. The full variable domain, rest sourced from reference TRBV9 and TRBJ1-2, is DSGVTQTPKHLITATGQRVTLRCSPRSGDLSVYWYQQSLDQGLQFLIQYYNGEERAKGNILERFSAQQFPDLHSELNLSSLELGDSALYFCASSARQKDYGYTFGSGTRLTVV.

The chain couples TRBV18 to TRBJ1-2; D call uncertain. Deletions cut 2 bases from V and 5 bases from J, with 15 bases between. The CDR3 is 15 amino acids. Per the germline V gene, CDR1 is KGHSH and CDR2 is LQKENI. The CDR3 DNA follows: TGTGCCAGCTCACCAAGGATCGAGACTTCGTATGGCTACACCTTC. Amino acid sequence: CASSPRIETSYGYTF.

This clone is a singleton in its sample. CDR3 region: CASSQAPTLAGYYNEQFF. The CDR3 coding sequence is TGTGCCAGCAGCCAAGCTCCAACTCTAGCGGGATACTACAATGAGCAGTTCTTC. The V and J genes are TRBV3-1 (or the pseudogene TRBV3-2) and TRBJ2-1; 9 nucleotides line up with TRBD2. Germline CDR1 LGHDT, CDR2 YNNKEL (reference sequence). Trimming took 1 base from V and 3 from J; bases not matched to a gene: 10. There are 18 residues in the CDR3.